Listed below are T cell receptor beta chains from one sample, sequenced in a study of control samples from healthy donors and cancer patients. Sequencing was performed with immunoSEQ multiplex PCR; in TCRdb, only in-frame clones are kept and a portion is missing. The table lists over 60,000 clones, over 85% of them singletons. What was sequenced was PBMCs. The receptor set was obtained from a woman in her fifties or sixties with head and neck cancer. Each CDR3 is given with its conserved first and last residue.

J gene	V gene	CDR3 protein
TRBJ2-1	TRBV7-8	CASSLGGPTYNEQFF
TRBJ1-1	TRBV30	CAWSPDMNTEAFF
TRBJ1-6	TRBV3-1/TRBV3-2	CASSQASSYNSPLHF
TRBJ2-1	TRBV7-6	CASSSLAGERHEQFF
TRBJ1-5	TRBV20-1	CSASFGTVNQPQHF
TRBJ2-5	TRBV30	CAWSGRTGGRETQYF
TRBJ1-2	TRBV27	CASSARDRMYYGYTF
TRBJ2-2	TRBV7-9	CALTKSGLAGGGSTGELFF
TRBJ2-2	TRBV5-4	CASSLGQRPNTGELFF
TRBJ1-2	TRBV7-9	CASSLVFREAGYTF
TRBJ1-5	TRBV19	CASSTTGGNQPQHF
TRBJ1-5	TRBV7-2	CASSLVAGYGNQPQHF
TRBJ2-6	TRBV5-8	CASSLTKGGTGANVLTF
TRBJ2-5	TRBV5-1	CASSLTKSSREGRETQYF
TRBJ2-7	TRBV18	CASSPRGSGGGYEQYF
TRBJ1-2	TRBV4-1	CASSQGWGGANYGYTF
TRBJ1-1	TRBV7-8	CASSLSGNTEAFF
TRBJ2-7	TRBV30	CAWTKGPTPYEQYF
TRBJ1-6	TRBV6-1	CASSESGSNSPLHF
TRBJ1-4	TRBV9	CASSVGSRGNPNEKLFF
TRBJ2-3	TRBV5-1	CASSPGPSADTQYF
TRBJ2-5	TRBV7-2	CASSLGSSQETQYF
TRBJ1-5	TRBV21-1	CASSKIFNRRTERYSNQPQHF
TRBJ2-2	TRBV18	CASSPSQGINTGELFF
TRBJ1-6	TRBV7-9	CASSQTLGGDSPLHF
TRBJ1-5	TRBV6-5	CATWGGQGTAQPQHF
TRBJ2-7	TRBV18	CASSSLEEQYF
TRBJ2-7	TRBV19	CASSSPDRGIYEQYF
TRBJ2-3	TRBV7-9	CASSLELDIWRSTDTQYF
TRBJ2-1	TRBV5-1	CASSLGLAGGRLEQFF
TRBJ2-7	TRBV3-1/TRBV3-2	CASSQAGQILSYEQYF
TRBJ2-5	TRBV30	CAWRGSGAQETQYF
TRBJ1-6	TRBV5-5	CASSLFDNNNSPLHF
TRBJ2-5	TRBV15	CATSRDLATLGTQYF
TRBJ1-3	TRBV7-2	CASSSSRSQGAWENTIYF
TRBJ1-2	TRBV19	CASSTGTGAFLDYGYTF
TRBJ2-2	TRBV5-1	CASSMDVAGELFF
TRBJ1-1	TRBV10-3	CATTPGDEAFF
TRBJ2-7	TRBV7-8	CASSPERIGRSYEQYF
TRBJ1-1	TRBV6-4	CASSPRTGAEAFF
TRBJ2-6	TRBV28	CASGPADLWANVLTF
TRBJ1-2	TRBV7-2	CASSLAAGYGYTF